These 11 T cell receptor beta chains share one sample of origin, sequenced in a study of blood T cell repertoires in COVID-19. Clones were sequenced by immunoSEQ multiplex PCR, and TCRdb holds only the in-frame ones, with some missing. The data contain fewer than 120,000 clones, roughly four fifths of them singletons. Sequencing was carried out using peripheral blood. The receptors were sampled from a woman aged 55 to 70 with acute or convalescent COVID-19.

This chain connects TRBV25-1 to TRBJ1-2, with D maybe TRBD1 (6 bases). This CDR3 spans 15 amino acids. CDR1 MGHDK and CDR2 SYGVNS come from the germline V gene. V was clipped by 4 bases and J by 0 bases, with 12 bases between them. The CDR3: CASSAFRGANYGYTF. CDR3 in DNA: TGTGCCAGCAGTGCCTTCAGGGGAGCTAACTATGGCTACACCTTC.

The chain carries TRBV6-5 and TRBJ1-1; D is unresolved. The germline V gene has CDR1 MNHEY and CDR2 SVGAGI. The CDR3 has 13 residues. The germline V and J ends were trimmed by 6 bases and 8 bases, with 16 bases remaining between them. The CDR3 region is CASRRPFMNEAFF. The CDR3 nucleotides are TGTGCCAGCAGGCGGCCATTCATGAACGAAGCTTTCTTT.

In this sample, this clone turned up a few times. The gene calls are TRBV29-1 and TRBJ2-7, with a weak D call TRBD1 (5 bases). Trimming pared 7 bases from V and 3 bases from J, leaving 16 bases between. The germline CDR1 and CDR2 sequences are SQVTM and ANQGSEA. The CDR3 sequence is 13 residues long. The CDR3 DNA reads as TGCAGCGCCCGGACACCGACCCGCTACGAGCAGTACTTC. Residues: CSARTPTRYEQYF.

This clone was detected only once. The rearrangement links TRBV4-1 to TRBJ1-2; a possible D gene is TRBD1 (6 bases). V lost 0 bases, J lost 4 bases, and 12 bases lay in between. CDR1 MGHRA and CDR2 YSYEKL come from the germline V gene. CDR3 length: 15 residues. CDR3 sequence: CASSQEQGSVYGYTF. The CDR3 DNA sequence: TGCGCCAGCAGCCAAGAGCAGGGGTCCGTCTATGGCTACACCTTC.

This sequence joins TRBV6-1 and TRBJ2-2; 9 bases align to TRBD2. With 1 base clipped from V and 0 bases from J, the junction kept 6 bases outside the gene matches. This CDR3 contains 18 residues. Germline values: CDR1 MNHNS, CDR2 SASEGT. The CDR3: CASSEVGGGAPNTGELFF. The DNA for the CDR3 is TGTGCCAGCAGTGAAGTGGGCGGGGGGGCCCCGAACACCGGGGAGCTGTTTTTT.

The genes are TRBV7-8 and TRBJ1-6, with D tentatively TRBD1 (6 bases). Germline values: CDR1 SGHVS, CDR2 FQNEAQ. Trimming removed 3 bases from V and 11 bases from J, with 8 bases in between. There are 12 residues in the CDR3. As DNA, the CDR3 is TGTGCCAGCAGCTTCAGGGGAACACCCCTCCACTTT. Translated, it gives CASSFRGTPLHF. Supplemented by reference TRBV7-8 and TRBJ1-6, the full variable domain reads GAGVSQSPRYKVAKRGQDVALRCDPISGHVSLFWYQQALGQGPEFLTYFQNEAQLDKSGLPSDRFFAERPEGSVSTLKIQRTQQEDSAVYLCASSFRGTPLHFGNGTRLTVT.

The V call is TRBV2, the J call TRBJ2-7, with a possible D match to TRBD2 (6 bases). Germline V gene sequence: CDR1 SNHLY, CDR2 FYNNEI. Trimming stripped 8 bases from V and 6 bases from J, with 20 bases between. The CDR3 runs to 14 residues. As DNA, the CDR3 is TGTGCCAGCGGAGCGGACTACACAACCAGCGAGCAGTACTTC. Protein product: CASGADYTTSEQYF. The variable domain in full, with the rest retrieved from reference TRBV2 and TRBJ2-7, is EPEVTQTPSHQVTQMGQEVILRCVPISNHLYFYWYRQILGQKVEFLVSFYNNEISEKSEIFDDQFSVERPDGSNFTLKIRSTKLEDSAMYFCASGADYTTSEQYFGPGTRLTVT.

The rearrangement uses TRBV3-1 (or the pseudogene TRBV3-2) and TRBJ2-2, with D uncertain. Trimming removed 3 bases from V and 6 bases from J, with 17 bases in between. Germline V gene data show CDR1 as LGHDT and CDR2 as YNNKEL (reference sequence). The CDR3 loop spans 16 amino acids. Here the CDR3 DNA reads TGTGCCAGCAGCCAGGTCGACGGGTCGGTTGCCGGGGAGCTGTTTTTT. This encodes CASSQVDGSVAGELFF.

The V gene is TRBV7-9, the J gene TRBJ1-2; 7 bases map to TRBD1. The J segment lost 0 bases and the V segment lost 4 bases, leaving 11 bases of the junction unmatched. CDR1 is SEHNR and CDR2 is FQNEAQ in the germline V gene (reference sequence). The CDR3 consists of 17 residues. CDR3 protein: CASSSTGTGDPNYGYTF. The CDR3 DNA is TGTGCCAGCAGCTCGACTGGAACAGGGGACCCTAACTATGGCTACACCTTC.

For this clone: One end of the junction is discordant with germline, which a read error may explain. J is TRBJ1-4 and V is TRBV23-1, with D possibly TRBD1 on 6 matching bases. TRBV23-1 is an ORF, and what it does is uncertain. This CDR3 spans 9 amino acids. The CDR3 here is CASSQPTGF. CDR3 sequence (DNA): TGCGCCAGCAGTCAACCGACAGGTTTT.

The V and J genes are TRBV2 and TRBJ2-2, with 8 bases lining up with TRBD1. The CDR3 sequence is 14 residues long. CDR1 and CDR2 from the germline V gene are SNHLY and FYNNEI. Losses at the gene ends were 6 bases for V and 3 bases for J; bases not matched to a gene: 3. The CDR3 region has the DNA TGTGCCAGCAGCGGACAGGGAGACACCGGGGAGCTGTTTTTT. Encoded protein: CASSGQGDTGELFF.